One and the same sample provided the 17 T cell receptor beta chains below, sequenced in a study of shared clonotypes between healthy human individuals. Profiling relied on immunoSEQ multiplex PCR, and the TCRdb table lists in-frame clones only, not all of them. The sample has hundreds of thousands of clones; 92% are singletons. In the naive CD8 group, cells lacked CD45RO and were positively selected for CCR7, so terminally differentiated effector memory CD45RA+ cells were left out. The sequenced material came from naive CD8+ T cells sorted from blood. The receptors were sampled from a man aged 30 to 39 in good health.

The chain is built from TRBV4-1 and TRBJ2-3; D is possibly TRBD2 (6 bases). Germline V gives CDR1 MGHRA, CDR2 YSYEKL. Trimming pared 4 bases from V and 2 bases from J, leaving 16 bases between. The CDR3 is 16 residues long. CDR3 DNA: TGCGCCAGCAGCCGGGGTGGCACTAGCTTCACAGATACGCAGTATTTT. Translating it yields CASSRGGTSFTDTQYF.

The chain uses TRBV6-4 and TRBJ2-1; tentatively, D is TRBD2 (5 bases). Trimming pared 9 bases from V and 5 bases from J, leaving 14 bases between. CDR1 is MRHNA and CDR2 is SNTAGT in the germline V gene. The CDR3 runs 13 residues. For the CDR3, the DNA is TGTGCCAGGGAGGAGAACGGCGACAATGAGCAGTTCTTC. Translated: CAREENGDNEQFF.

The chain uses TRBV7-2 and TRBJ1-4, with 7 nucleotides matching TRBD1. V was pared by 5 bases and J by 8 bases, with 11 bases of the junction left unmatched. The CDR3 extends over 15 amino acids. Germline V gene sequence: CDR1 SGHTA, CDR2 FQGNSA. As DNA, the CDR3 is TGTGCCAGCAGCCCCAACTCCTACAGGGGAGAAAAACTGTTTTTT. It codes for CASSPNSYRGEKLFF.

This clone was seen just once. The chain carries TRBV28 and TRBJ2-7; no firm D call. V dropped 7 bases and J dropped 6 bases, with 10 bases sitting between them. The CDR3 loop spans 11 amino acids. CDR1 is MDHEN, CDR2 SYDVKM, per germline. The chain's CDR3 is CASIYASEQYF. The CDR3 DNA reads as TGTGCCAGCATATACGCCTCCGAGCAGTACTTC.

The V gene is TRBV4-1, the J gene TRBJ2-5; D is uncertain. V was shortened by 1 base and J by 1 base, with 4 bases between the two germline ends. This CDR3 spans 13 amino acids. Germline V gives CDR1 MGHRA, CDR2 YSYEKL. In DNA, the CDR3 is TGCGCCAGCAGCCAAGGCTTCCAAGAGACCCAGTACTTC. Protein: CASSQGFQETQYF.

In this sample, this clone turned up a few times. The same CDR3 also results from other DNA sequences found in this sample. This sequence joins TRBV9 and TRBJ2-7; 11 bases match TRBD2. In germline, CDR1 is SGDLS, CDR2 YYNGEE. This CDR3 comprises 14 residues. V lost 4 bases and J lost 3; bases outside the gene matches: 3. For the CDR3, the DNA is TGTGCCAGCAGCCCCGGGACTAGCGGCTACGAGCAGTACTTC. It encodes CASSPGTSGYEQYF.

The sample holds one count of this clone. The chain is built from TRBV28 and TRBJ1-1, with D uncertain. V shed 3 bases and J shed 0 bases, with 11 bases lying between them. The germline gives CDR1 MDHEN, CDR2 SYDVKM. This CDR3 has 15 amino acids. CDR3 in DNA: TGTGCCAGCAGTTTGGGCGAGGGAGTGAACACTGAAGCTTTCTTT. It yields the protein CASSLGEGVNTEAFF.

The chain combines TRBV9 with TRBJ2-1; 8 bases align to TRBD2. The germline V gene encodes CDR1 SGDLS and CDR2 YYNGEE. The CDR3 consists of 17 residues. V dropped 4 bases and J dropped 0; count of bases not matched to a gene: 9. DNA of the CDR3: TGTGCCAGCAGCTCCCCTAGCGGGCGTAGCTCCTACAATGAGCAGTTCTTC. This translates into CASSSPSGRSSYNEQFF.

V usage is TRBV14 and J usage is TRBJ2-6, with D uncertain. The CDR3 has 17 residues. Germline V lookup: CDR1 SGHDN, CDR2 FVKESK. V lost 0 bases to trimming and J lost 4 bases, with 13 bases between them. Here the CDR3 reads CASSQDRSAVGANVLTF. The DNA of the CDR3 is TGTGCCAGCAGCCAAGATCGGTCGGCAGTAGGGGCCAACGTCCTGACTTTC.

This clone was counted once. V is TRBV29-1 and J is TRBJ2-1, with TRBD2 identical over 8 bases. In germline, CDR1 is SQVTM, CDR2 ANQGSEA. This CDR3 comprises 12 residues. The CDR3 coding sequence is TGCATGATAACGGGAGGGTACAATGAGCAGTTCTTC. This sequence encodes CMITGGYNEQFF.

V usage is TRBV7-6 and J usage is TRBJ2-5; 8 bases align to TRBD2. V shed 3 bases and J 5 bases; nucleotides not matched to a gene: 20. The CDR3 sequence is 19 residues long. Germline CDR1 SGHVS, CDR2 FNYEAQ. The CDR3 spells CASSLGVGGAAGEGETQYF. The CDR3 DNA is TGTGCCAGCAGCTTGGGTGTGGGAGGGGCAGCGGGAGAGGGTGAGACCCAGTACTTC. The complete variable domain, with remaining parts taken from reference TRBV7-6 and TRBJ2-5, reads GAGVSQSPRYKVTKRGQDVALRCDPISGHVSLYWYRQALGQGPEFLTYFNYEAQQDKSGLPNDRFSAERPEGSISTLTIQRTEQRDSAMYRCASSLGVGGAAGEGETQYFGPGTRLLVL.

This chain uses TRBV13 with TRBJ2-1; tentatively, D is TRBD1 (6 bases). CDR1 and CDR2 (germline): PRHDT, FYEKMQ (reference sequence). The CDR3 consists of 16 residues. Trimming removed 7 bases at V and 8 bases at J, with 24 bases between. The CDR3 sequence: CASIAIQGYPWDEQFF. The CDR3 DNA reads as TGTGCCAGCATCGCAATACAGGGCTACCCATGGGATGAGCAGTTCTTC.

Regarding this clone: The junction does not match germline at one end; this may be a read error. The sample carries other DNA sequences with the same CDR3. J is TRBJ2-7 and V is TRBV29-1; D is unresolved. The CDR3 has 14 amino acids. Germline CDR1 is SQVTM and CDR2 is ANQGSEA. The CDR3 DNA follows: TGCAGCGTTGAGGGCCAGCAATCCTCCTACGAGCAGTATTTC. The encoded protein is CSVEGQQSSYEQYF.

The V gene is TRBV29-1, the J gene TRBJ2-2, with D tentatively TRBD2 (5 bases). V was trimmed by 3 bases and J by 8 bases, leaving 10 bases between them. The V gene's germline CDR1 is SQVTM and CDR2 ANQGSEA. The CDR3 sequence is 12 residues long. CDR3 region: CSVERVTGELFF. The CDR3 DNA reads TGCAGCGTTGAGCGGGTAACTGGGGAGCTGTTTTTT.

The V call is TRBV5-1, the J call TRBJ2-3; D possibly corresponds to TRBD2 (5 bases). Trimming took off 6 bases at V and 2 bases at J, with 13 bases between the two ends. The germline V gene has CDR1 SGHRS and CDR2 YFSETQ. The length of the CDR3 is 14 residues. Here the CDR3 reads CASMRVAITDTQYF. CDR3 sequence (DNA): TGCGCCAGCATGAGGGTAGCGATCACAGATACGCAGTATTTT.

V usage is TRBV7-9 and J usage is TRBJ1-2, with no clear D. The CDR3 has 11 amino acids. V lost 5 bases and J 4 bases, leaving 5 bases between the germline ends. CDR1 SEHNR and CDR2 FQNEAQ come from the germline V gene (reference sequence). Here the CDR3 DNA reads TGTGCCAGCAGCGACACCTATGGCTACACCTTC. Its protein product is CASSDTYGYTF.

The chain combines TRBV10-2 with TRBJ2-1; 10 nucleotides line up with TRBD2. The V segment lost 5 bases and the J segment 7 bases; nucleotides outside the gene matches: 5. The V gene's germline CDR1 is WSHSY and CDR2 SAAADI. CDR3 length equals 14 residues. Here the CDR3 reads CASSTSGIGNEQFF. For the CDR3, the DNA is TGCGCCAGCAGTACTAGCGGGATAGGAAATGAGCAGTTCTTC.